This TCR beta chain was found in a study of T-cell reconstitution after alpha-beta-depleted transplantation in children. Preparation of the TCRbeta library involved a method that used unique molecular identifiers. Via MiXCR, TCRdb re-called the PCR reads, giving one row per CDR3 protein. The sample has around 600,000 distinct CDR3 sequences, 16% seen once. This CDR3 contains 14 residues. V was clipped by 1 base and J by 6 bases, with 9 bases between them. The V gene is TRBV12-3 or TRBV12-4, the J gene TRBJ2-2, with D tentatively TRBD1 or TRBD2 (5 bases each). The sequence was collected from a human donor who donated a stem cell graft to a child with acute myeloid leukemia. The sample here was PBMCs from the stem cell graft donor, taken from the stem cell graft. CDR3 bases: TGTGCCAGCAGTTTAGTGGGGGTGGCCGGGGAGCTGTTTTTT. Translating gives CASSLVGVAGELFF.